The present T cell receptor beta chain was sequenced within a study of T-cell reconstitution after alpha-beta-depleted transplantation in children. Whole-study results and caveats: T-cell numbers and diversity, one year after transplant, stemmed largely from T cells that were newly produced.

This CDR3 has 16 residues. Looked up from germline, CDR1 is MDHEN and CDR2 is SYDVKM. Trimming stripped 7 bases from V and 0 bases from J, with 16 bases between. Of note for this clonotype: The antigen remains unidentified.

Preparation of the TCRbeta library used unique molecular identifiers. MiXCR, run by TCRdb on the PCR reads, gives a single entry per CDR3 protein. The data contain 500,000 to 750,000 distinct CDR3 sequences, over 10% of them seen just once; the ten biggest clones take up about 2.2%. The source material was PBMCs, mostly from graft donor cells, sampled 360 days after TCRalphabeta/CD19-depleted stem cell transplant. This TCR derives from a male patient aged 10 to 17 who had a stem cell transplant for acute myeloid leukemia, so the T cells may come from the graft donor. V gene TRBV28 combines with J gene TRBJ1-5; TRBD1 might be the D (5 bases). The CDR3 sequence: CASTWGSSYSNQPQHF. The CDR3 nucleotides are TGTGCCAGCACCTGGGGCAGCTCTTATAGCAATCAGCCCCAGCATTTT. Based on the CDR3 plus reference TRBV28 and TRBJ1-5, the full variable domain is DVKVTQSSRYLVKRTGEKVFLECVQDMDHENMFWYRQDPGLGLRLIYFSYDVKMKEKGDIPEGYSVSREKKERFSLILESASTNQTSMYLCASTWGSSYSNQPQHFGDGTRLSIL.